This TCR beta chain derives from a study of T cells in localized non-small cell lung cancer. Findings and caveats of the study: A median of around 58 clones ranked among the top 100 in tumor appeared in adjacent lung. Longer overall survival was associated with a higher density of T cells in the blood.

Trimming cost V 3 bases and J 8 bases; bases outside gene matches: 11. The CDR3 runs to 16 residues. Germline values: CDR1 KGHSH, CDR2 LQKENI. Generated by immunoSEQ multiplex PCR, the TCRdb table keeps only in-frame clones and is missing some. This sample has 1,200 or so clones, with about 31% found just once. This clone came up a few times. Its antigen remains unidentified. The J gene is TRBJ2-1, the V gene TRBV18; 9 positions agree with TRBD2. This TCR derives from a male donor aged 60 or over with stage I squamous cell lung carcinoma. The source was normal lung tissue next to the tumor, collected before any cancer treatment. DNA for the CDR3: TGTGCCAGCTCACCCTCGTTTAGCGGGAGAGGCTATGAGCAGTTCTTC. This gives the protein CASSPSFSGRGYEQFF.